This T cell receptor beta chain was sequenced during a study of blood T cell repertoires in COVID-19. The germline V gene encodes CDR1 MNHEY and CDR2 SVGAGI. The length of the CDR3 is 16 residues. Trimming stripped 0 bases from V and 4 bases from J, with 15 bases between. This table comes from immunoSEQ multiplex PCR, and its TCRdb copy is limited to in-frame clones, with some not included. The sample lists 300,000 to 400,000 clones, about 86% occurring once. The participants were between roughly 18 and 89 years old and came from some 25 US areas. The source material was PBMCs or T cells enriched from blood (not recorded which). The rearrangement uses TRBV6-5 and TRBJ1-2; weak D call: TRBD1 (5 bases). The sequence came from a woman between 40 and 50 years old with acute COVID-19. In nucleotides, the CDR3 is TGTGCCAGCAGTTACTCGAGCCGGGGGATGATCTATGGCTACACCTTC. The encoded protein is CASSYSSRGMIYGYTF.